A selection of T cell receptor beta chains follows, all from one sample in a study of CD8+CD57+ T cells in acquired aplastic anemia. TCRdb re-called the reads with MiXCR, one entry per CDR3 protein. The sample includes 300,000 or so distinct CDR3 sequences, approximately 58% of them seen just once. Material: sorted CD4+, CD8+, or CD8+CD57+ T cells (not recorded which) from PBMCs. These receptors were taken from a human donor with aplastic anemia. Each CDR3 is given with its conserved first and last residue. The order of the fields is D gene, clone size, V gene, J gene, CDR3 protein, CDR3 DNA. A D gene is named only where the DNA matches it firmly. Not every row has a clone size; where given, it reads once, few, many or a size class.

d_call: TRBD1
clone_size: .
v_call: TRBV29-1
j_call: TRBJ1-1
cdr3_aa: CSAVPTGRLEAFF
cdr3_nt: TGCAGCGCTGTACCGACAGGGAGGCTAGAAGCTTTCTTT

d_call: .
clone_size: .
v_call: TRBV7-8
j_call: TRBJ1-5
cdr3_aa: CAISFAGARNQPQHF
cdr3_nt: TGTGCCATCAGCTTTGCAGGGGCGCGCAATCAGCCCCAGCATTTT

d_call: TRBD2
clone_size: .
v_call: TRBV15
j_call: TRBJ2-3
cdr3_aa: CATSREGLAGISDTQYF
cdr3_nt: TGTGCCACCAGCAGGGAGGGTCTAGCGGGGATTTCAGATACGCAGTATTTT

d_call: TRBD1
clone_size: many
v_call: TRBV10-1
j_call: TRBJ2-1
cdr3_aa: CASSESNRGRQFF
cdr3_nt: TGCGCCAGCAGTGAGTCGAACAGGGGGAGGCAGTTCTTC

d_call: .
clone_size: .
v_call: TRBV5-6
j_call: TRBJ2-7
cdr3_aa: CASSGGRQASYEQYF
cdr3_nt: TGTGCCAGCAGCGGGGGGAGACAGGCTTCCTACGAGCAGTACTTC

d_call: .
clone_size: once
v_call: TRBV9
j_call: TRBJ1-5
cdr3_aa: CASSVREGQPQHF
cdr3_nt: TGTGCCAGCAGCGTAAGGGAGGGGCAGCCCCAGCATTTT

d_call: TRBD2
clone_size: few
v_call: TRBV20-1
j_call: TRBJ2-2
cdr3_aa: CSAMTSGRDEAGELFF
cdr3_nt: TGCAGTGCCATGACTAGCGGGAGGGACGAGGCCGGGGAGCTGTTTTTT

d_call: TRBD2
clone_size: .
v_call: TRBV10-3
j_call: TRBJ2-7
cdr3_aa: CAIRWTSGSSYEQYF
cdr3_nt: TGTGCCATCAGGTGGACTAGCGGGAGCTCCTACGAGCAGTACTTC

d_call: .
clone_size: many
v_call: TRBV5-8
j_call: TRBJ1-2
cdr3_aa: CASSLTRGSYGYTF
cdr3_nt: TGTGCCAGCAGCTTGACCAGGGGATCTTATGGCTACACCTTC

d_call: .
clone_size: .
v_call: TRBV2
j_call: TRBJ1-5
cdr3_aa: CASTQLNGNQPQHF
cdr3_nt: TGTGCCAGCACCCAGTTGAACGGCAATCAGCCCCAGCATTTT

d_call: .
clone_size: few
v_call: TRBV15
j_call: TRBJ1-5
cdr3_aa: CATSRDRGSAAPQHF
cdr3_nt: TGTGCCACCAGCAGAGATAGAGGTTCTGCGGCGCCCCAGCATTTT

d_call: .
clone_size: .
v_call: TRBV10-2
j_call: TRBJ1-5
cdr3_aa: CASSESWGRDQPQHF
cdr3_nt: TGCGCCAGCAGTGAGTCATGGGGCAGGGATCAGCCCCAGCATTTT

d_call: .
clone_size: many
v_call: TRBV29-1
j_call: TRBJ2-5
cdr3_aa: CSVAQDYETQYF
cdr3_nt: TGCAGCGTTGCCCAGGACTATGAGACCCAGTACTTC

d_call: .
clone_size: .
v_call: TRBV10-3
j_call: TRBJ2-1
cdr3_aa: CAISDRAEQFF
cdr3_nt: TGTGCCATCAGTGATCGCGCTGAGCAGTTCTTC

d_call: .
clone_size: once
v_call: TRBV6-5
j_call: TRBJ2-1
cdr3_aa: CASSYTRQFF
cdr3_nt: TGTGCCAGCAGTTACACGAGACAGTTCTTC

d_call: .
clone_size: once
v_call: TRBV19
j_call: TRBJ2-7
cdr3_aa: CASSKGHLAYEQYF
cdr3_nt: TGTGCCAGTAGTAAGGGACATCTAGCCTACGAGCAGTACTTC

d_call: TRBD1
clone_size: .
v_call: TRBV7-3
j_call: TRBJ1-6
cdr3_aa: CASSSTGFGNSPLHF
cdr3_nt: TGTGCCAGCAGCTCGACAGGGTTTGGTAATTCACCCCTCCACTTT

d_call: .
clone_size: .
v_call: TRBV29-1
j_call: TRBJ1-2
cdr3_aa: CSVDQGSDGYTF
cdr3_nt: TGCAGCGTGGATCAGGGATCTGATGGCTACACCTTC